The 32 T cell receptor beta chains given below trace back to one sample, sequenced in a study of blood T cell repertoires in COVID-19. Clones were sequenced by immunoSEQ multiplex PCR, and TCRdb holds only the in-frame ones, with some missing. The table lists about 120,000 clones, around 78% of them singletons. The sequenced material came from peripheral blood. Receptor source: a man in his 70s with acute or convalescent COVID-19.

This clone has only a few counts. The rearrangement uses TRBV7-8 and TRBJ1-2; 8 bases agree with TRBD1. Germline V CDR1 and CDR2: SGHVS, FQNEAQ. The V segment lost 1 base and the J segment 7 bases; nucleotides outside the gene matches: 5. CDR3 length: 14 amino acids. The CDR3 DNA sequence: TGTGCCAGCAGCTTAGACCAGGGGGCGGGTGGCTACACCTTC. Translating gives CASSLDQGAGGYTF.

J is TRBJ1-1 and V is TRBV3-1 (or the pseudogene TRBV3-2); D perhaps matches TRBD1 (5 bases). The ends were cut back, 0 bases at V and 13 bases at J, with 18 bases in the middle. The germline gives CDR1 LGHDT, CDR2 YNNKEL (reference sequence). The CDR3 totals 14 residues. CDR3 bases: TGTGCCAGCAGCCAAGATTGGGGAGGCAGGGTCGGTTTCTTT. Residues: CASSQDWGGRVGFF.

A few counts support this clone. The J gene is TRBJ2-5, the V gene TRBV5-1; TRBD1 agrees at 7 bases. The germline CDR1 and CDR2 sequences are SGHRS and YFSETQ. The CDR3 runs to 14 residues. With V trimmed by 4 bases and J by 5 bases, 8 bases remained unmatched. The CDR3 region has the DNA TGCGCCAGCAGCCTAGAAACAGGGGTCGAGACCCAGTACTTC. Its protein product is CASSLETGVETQYF.

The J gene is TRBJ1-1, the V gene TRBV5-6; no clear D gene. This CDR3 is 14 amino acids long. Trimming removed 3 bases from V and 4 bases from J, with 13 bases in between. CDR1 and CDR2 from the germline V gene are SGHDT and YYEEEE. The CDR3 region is CASSWIRVSTEAFF. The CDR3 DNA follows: TGTGCCAGCAGCTGGATCCGGGTTTCCACTGAAGCTTTCTTT.

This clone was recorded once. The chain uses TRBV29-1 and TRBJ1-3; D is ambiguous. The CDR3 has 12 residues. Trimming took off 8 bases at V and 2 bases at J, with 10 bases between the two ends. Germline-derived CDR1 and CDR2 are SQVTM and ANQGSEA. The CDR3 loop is CSSLEPGNTIYF. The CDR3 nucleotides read TGCAGCTCTCTAGAACCTGGAAACACCATATATTTT.

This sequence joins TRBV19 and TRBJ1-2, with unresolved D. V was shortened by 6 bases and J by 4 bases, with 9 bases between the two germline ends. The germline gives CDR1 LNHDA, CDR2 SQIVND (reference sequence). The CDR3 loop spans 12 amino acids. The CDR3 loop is CASSQKFYGYTF. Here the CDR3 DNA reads TGTGCCAGTAGCCAGAAGTTCTATGGCTACACCTTC.

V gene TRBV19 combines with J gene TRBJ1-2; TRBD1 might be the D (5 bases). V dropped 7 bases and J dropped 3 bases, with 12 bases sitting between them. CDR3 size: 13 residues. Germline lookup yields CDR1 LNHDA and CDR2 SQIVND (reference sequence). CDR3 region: CASTLRVDYGYTF. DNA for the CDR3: TGTGCCAGTACCCTCAGGGTCGACTATGGCTACACCTTC.

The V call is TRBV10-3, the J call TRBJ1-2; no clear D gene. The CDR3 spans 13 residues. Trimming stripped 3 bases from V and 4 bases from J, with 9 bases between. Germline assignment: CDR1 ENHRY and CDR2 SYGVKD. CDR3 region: CAISDKDSYGYTF. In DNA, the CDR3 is TGTGCCATCAGTGATAAGGACTCCTATGGCTACACCTTC.

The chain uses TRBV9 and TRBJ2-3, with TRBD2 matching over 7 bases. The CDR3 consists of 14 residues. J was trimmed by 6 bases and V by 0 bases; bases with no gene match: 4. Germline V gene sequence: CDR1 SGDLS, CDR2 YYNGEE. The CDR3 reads CASSVDRRGDTQYF. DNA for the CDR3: TGTGCCAGCAGCGTAGATAGGCGGGGGGATACGCAGTATTTT.

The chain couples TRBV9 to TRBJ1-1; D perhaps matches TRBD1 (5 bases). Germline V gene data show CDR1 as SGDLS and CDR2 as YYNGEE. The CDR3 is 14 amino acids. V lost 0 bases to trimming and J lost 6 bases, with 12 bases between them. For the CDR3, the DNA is TGTGCCAGCAGCGTAGCAGGGTCTGGCGCTGAAGCTTTCTTT. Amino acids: CASSVAGSGAEAFF.

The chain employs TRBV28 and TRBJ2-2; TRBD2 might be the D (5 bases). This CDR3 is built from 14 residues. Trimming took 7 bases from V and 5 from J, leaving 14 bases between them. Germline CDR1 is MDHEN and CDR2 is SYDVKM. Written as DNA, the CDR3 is TGTGCCAGCACCCGAACCTCGGGGACCGGGGAGCTGTTTTTT. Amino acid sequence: CASTRTSGTGELFF.

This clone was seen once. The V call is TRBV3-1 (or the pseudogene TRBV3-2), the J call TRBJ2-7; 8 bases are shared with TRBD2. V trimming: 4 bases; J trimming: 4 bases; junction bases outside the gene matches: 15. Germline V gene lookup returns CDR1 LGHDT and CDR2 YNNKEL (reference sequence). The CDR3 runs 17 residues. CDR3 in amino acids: CASSPPARASGSYEQYF. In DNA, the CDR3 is TGTGCCAGCAGCCCCCCAGCCCGGGCTAGCGGGTCTTACGAGCAGTACTTC.

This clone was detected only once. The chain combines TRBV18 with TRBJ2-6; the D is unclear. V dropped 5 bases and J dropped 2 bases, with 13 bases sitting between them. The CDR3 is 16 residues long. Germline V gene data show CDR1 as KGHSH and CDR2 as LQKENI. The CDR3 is CASSIDRRTGANVLTF. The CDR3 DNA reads TGTGCCAGCTCAATCGACCGGCGGACTGGGGCCAACGTCCTGACTTTC.

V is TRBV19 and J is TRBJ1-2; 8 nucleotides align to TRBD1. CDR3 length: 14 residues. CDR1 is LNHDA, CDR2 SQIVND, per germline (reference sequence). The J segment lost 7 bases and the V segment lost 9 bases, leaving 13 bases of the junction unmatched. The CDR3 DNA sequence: TGTGCCAGCACTTGGGACAGGCACCCGTCTGGCTACACCTTC. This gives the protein CASTWDRHPSGYTF. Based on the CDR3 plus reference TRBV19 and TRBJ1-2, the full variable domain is DGGITQSPKYLFRKEGQNVTLSCEQNLNHDAMYWYRQDPGQGLRLIYYSQIVNDFQKGDIAEGYSVSREKKESFPLTVTSAQKNPTAFYLCASTWDRHPSGYTFGSGTRLTVV.

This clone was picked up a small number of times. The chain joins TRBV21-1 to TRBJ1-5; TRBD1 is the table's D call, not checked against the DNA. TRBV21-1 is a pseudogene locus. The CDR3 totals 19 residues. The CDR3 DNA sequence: TGTGCCAGCAGCACAACCTTCTCCCCGGGACAGGGGGTCAATCAGCCCCAGCATTTT. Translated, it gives CASSTTFSPGQGVNQPQHF.

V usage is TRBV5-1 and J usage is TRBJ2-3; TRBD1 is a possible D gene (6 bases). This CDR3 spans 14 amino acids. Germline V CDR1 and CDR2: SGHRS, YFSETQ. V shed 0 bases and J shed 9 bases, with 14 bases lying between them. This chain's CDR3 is CASSLDARGDTQYF. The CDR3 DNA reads TGCGCCAGCAGCTTGGATGCCAGGGGTGACACGCAGTATTTT.

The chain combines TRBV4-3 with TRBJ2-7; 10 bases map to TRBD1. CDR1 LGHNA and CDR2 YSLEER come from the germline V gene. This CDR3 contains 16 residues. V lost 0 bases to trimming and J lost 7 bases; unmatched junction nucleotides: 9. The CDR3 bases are TGCGCCAGCAGCCAAGACACCCGACAGGGGGCGAGGGAGCAGTACTTC. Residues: CASSQDTRQGAREQYF.

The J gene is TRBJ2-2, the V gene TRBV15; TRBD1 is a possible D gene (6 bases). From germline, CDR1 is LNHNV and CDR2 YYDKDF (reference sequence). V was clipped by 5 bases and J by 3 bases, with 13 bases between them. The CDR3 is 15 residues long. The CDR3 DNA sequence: TGTGCCACCAGCCACGGGACACCCGACACCGGGGAGCTGTTTTTT. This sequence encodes CATSHGTPDTGELFF.

The CDR3 nucleotides are TGTGCCAGCAGCGCACAGGTGAACACTGAAGCTTTCTTT. As protein: CASSAQVNTEAFF. The chain employs TRBV7-9 and TRBJ1-1; a possible D gene is TRBD1 (5 bases). V lost 5 bases and J lost 0, with 7 bases in between. The germline gives CDR1 SEHNR, CDR2 FQNEAQ (reference sequence). The CDR3 sequence is 13 residues long.

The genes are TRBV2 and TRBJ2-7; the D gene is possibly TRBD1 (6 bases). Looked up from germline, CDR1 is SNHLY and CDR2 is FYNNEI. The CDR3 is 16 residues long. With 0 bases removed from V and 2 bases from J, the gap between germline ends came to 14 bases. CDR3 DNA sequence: TGTGCCAGCAGTGAAGCGCCTGGCAGGGGACCCTACGAGCAGTACTTC. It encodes CASSEAPGRGPYEQYF.

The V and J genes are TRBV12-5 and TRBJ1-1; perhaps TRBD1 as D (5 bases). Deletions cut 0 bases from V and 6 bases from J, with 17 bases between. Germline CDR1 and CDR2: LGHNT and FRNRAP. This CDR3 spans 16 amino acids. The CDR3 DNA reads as TGTGCTAGTGGTTTGGTAAATATCAGACAGACGGCTGAAGCTTTCTTT. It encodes CASGLVNIRQTAEAFF.

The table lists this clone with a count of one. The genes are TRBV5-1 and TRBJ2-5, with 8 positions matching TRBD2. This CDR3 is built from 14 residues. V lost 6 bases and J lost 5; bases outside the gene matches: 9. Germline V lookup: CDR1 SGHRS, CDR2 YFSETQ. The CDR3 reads CASNESGGGETQYF. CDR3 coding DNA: TGCGCCAGCAATGAGAGCGGGGGAGGGGAGACCCAGTACTTC.

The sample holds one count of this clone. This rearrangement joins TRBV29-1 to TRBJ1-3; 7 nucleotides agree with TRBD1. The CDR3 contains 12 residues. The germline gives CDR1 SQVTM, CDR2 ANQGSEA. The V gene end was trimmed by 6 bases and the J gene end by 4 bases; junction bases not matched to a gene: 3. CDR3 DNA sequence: TGCAGCGTAGGGACAGCCGGAAACACCATATATTTT. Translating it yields CSVGTAGNTIYF.

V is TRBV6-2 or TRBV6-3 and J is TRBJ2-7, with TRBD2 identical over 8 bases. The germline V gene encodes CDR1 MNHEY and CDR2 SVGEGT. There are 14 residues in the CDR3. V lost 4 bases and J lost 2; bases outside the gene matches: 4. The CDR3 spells CASSSDGGAYEQYF. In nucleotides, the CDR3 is TGTGCCAGCAGTTCTGACGGGGGGGCCTACGAGCAGTACTTC.

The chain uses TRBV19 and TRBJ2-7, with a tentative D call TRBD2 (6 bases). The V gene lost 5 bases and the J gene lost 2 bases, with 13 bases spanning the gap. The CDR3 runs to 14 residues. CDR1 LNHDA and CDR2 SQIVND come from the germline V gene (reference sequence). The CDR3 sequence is CASSPRDGTYEQYF. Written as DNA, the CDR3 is TGTGCCAGTAGTCCGCGGGACGGAACCTACGAGCAGTACTTC. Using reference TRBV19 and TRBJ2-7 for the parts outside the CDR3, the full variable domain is DGGITQSPKYLFRKEGQNVTLSCEQNLNHDAMYWYRQDPGQGLRLIYYSQIVNDFQKGDIAEGYSVSREKKESFPLTVTSAQKNPTAFYLCASSPRDGTYEQYFGPGTRLTVT.

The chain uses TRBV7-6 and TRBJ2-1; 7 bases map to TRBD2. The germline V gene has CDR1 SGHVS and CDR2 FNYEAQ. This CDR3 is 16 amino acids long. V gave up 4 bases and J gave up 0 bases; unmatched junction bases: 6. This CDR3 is CASSSSRTSSYNEQFF. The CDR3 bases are TGTGCCAGCAGCTCCTCCCGGACTAGCTCCTACAATGAGCAGTTCTTC.

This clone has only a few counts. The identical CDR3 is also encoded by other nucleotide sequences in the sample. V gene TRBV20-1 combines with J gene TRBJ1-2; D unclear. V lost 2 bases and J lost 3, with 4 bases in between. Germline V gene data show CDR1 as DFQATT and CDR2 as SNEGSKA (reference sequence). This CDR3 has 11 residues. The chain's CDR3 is CSARRDYGYTF. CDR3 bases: TGCAGTGCTAGACGGGACTATGGCTACACCTTC.

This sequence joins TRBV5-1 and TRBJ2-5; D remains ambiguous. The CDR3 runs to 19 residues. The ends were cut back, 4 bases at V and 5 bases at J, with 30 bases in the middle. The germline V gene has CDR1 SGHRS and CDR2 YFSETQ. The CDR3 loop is CASSPIQPSGGSQLETQYF. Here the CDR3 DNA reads TGCGCCAGCAGCCCCATCCAACCTTCTGGCGGTTCTCAATTGGAGACCCAGTACTTC. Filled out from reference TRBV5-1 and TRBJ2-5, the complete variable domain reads KAGVTQTPRYLIKTRGQQVTLSCSPISGHRSVSWYQQTPGQGLQFLFEYFSETQRNKGNFPGRFSGRQFSNSRSEMNVSTLELGDSALYLCASSPIQPSGGSQLETQYFGPGTRLLVL.

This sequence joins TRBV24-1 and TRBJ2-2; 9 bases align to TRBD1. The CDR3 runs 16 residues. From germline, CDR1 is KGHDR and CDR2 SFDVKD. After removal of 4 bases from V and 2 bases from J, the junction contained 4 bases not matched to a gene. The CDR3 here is CATSDPGQGNTGELFF. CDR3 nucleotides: TGTGCCACCAGTGACCCGGGACAGGGCAACACCGGGGAGCTGTTTTTT.

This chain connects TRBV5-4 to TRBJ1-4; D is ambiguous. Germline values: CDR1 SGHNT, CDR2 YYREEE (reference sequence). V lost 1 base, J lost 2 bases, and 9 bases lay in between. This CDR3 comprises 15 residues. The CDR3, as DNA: TGTGCCAGCAGCTTGACAAGCGGGACTAATGAAAAACTGTTTTTT. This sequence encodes CASSLTSGTNEKLFF.

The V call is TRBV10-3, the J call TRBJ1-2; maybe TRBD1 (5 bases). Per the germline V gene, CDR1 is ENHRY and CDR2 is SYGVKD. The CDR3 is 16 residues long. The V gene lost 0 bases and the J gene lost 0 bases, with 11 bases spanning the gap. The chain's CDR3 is CAISESGQGPNYGYTF. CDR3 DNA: TGTGCCATCAGTGAGTCTGGTCAGGGTCCTAACTATGGCTACACCTTC.

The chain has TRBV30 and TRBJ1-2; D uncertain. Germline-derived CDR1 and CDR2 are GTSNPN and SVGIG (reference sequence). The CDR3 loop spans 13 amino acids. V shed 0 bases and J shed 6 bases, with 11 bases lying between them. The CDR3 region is CAWSVTFSNGYTF. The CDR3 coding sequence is TGTGCCTGGAGTGTGACATTTTCCAATGGCTACACCTTC. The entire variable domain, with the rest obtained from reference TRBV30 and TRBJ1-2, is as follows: SQTIHQWPATLVQPVGSPLSLECTVEGTSNPNLYWYRQAAGRGLQLLFYSVGIGQISSEVPQNLSASRPQDRQFILSSKKLLLSDSGFYLCAWSVTFSNGYTFGSGTRLTVV.